The 31 T cell receptor beta chains listed next were all sequenced from one sample in a study of blood T cells in healthy people across ages. Primed by a sample-barcoded 5' primer and a J-beta primer mix, a second PCR proceeded for about 6 to 11 cycles. A single record per CDR3 protein comes from TCRdb applying MiXCR to the 5' RACE reads. The profile shows hundreds of thousands of distinct CDR3 sequences, 40% to 60% of them singletons. Sequencing used blood. These TCRs come from a man in his thirties or forties in good health.

Only a few counts were recorded for this clonotype. A read error may explain this, as a much larger clone is one base away. This chain links TRBV5-1 with TRBJ2-7, with D hard to call. The germline V gene has CDR1 SGHRS and CDR2 YFSETQ. The length of the CDR3 is 14 residues. Trimming left V 4 bases short and J 5 bases short, with 16 bases between. The CDR3 here is CASSVGGGNNEQYF. CDR3 DNA: TGCGCCAGCAGCGTAGGCGGCGGAAACAACGAGCAGTACTTC.

There are a few counts of this clonotype. In nucleotides, the CDR3 is TGCGCCAGCAGCTCGAAAGCGGGGAGAGACTACAATGAGCAGTTCTTC. Protein: CASSSKAGRDYNEQFF. This chain joins TRBV5-1 and TRBJ2-1; 7 positions match TRBD2. The V gene end was trimmed by 3 bases and the J gene end by 3 bases; junction bases not matched to a gene: 9. Germline assignment: CDR1 SGHRS and CDR2 YFSETQ. The CDR3 runs 16 residues.

The table lists this clonotype with many counts. The chain is built from TRBV28 and TRBJ2-5; 7 bases fit TRBD1. From germline, CDR1 is MDHEN and CDR2 SYDVKM. The CDR3 runs to 12 residues. The ends lost 5 bases at V and 8 bases at J; junction bases unmatched: 5. The DNA of the CDR3 is TGTGCCAGCAGTACAACAGGGGCCACCCAGTACTTC. Residues: CASSTTGATQYF.

The chain has TRBV6-6 and TRBJ2-7; D could derive from TRBD1 or TRBD2 (5 bases each). The CDR3 is made up of 15 amino acids. CDR1 MNHNY and CDR2 SVGAGI come from the germline V gene (reference sequence). Trimming took off 7 bases at V and 5 bases at J, with 21 bases between the two ends. In DNA form, the CDR3 reads TGTGCCAGCACAAGACCGCAATCCGGGGCTGACGAGCAGTACTTC. Its protein is CASTRPQSGADEQYF.

This sequence joins TRBV11-2 and TRBJ2-7; 9 nucleotides align to TRBD1. Germline values: CDR1 SGHAT, CDR2 FQNNGV. The CDR3 length is 16 residues. The junction had 11 bases not matched to a gene; V was cut back by 5 bases and J by 3 bases. The CDR3 region has the DNA TGTGCCAGCAGCGCTGACCTTGGACAGGGGATCTACGAGCAGTACTTC. As protein: CASSADLGQGIYEQYF. The full variable domain, with the rest looked up from reference TRBV11-2 and TRBJ2-7, is EAGVAQSPRYKIIEKRQSVAFWCNPISGHATLYWYQQILGQGPKLLIQFQNNGVVDDSQLPKDRFSAERLKGVDSTLKIQPAKLEDSAVYLCASSADLGQGIYEQYFGPGTRLTVT.

The CDR3 DNA sequence: TGTGCCAGCAGCCCGGCGAGGCCCGAGCAGTACTTC. It specifies CASSPARPEQYF. This chain joins TRBV11-2 and TRBJ2-7; D gene uncertain. The CDR3 runs to 12 residues. The V and J ends lost 5 bases and 6 bases respectively, with 11 bases between them. CDR1 SGHAT and CDR2 FQNNGV come from the germline V gene.

The rearrangement links TRBV30 to TRBJ2-7; 9 nucleotides agree with TRBD2. The CDR3 covers 15 residues. Germline V gene sequence: CDR1 GTSNPN, CDR2 SVGIG (reference sequence). With V trimmed by 3 bases and J by 3 bases, 9 bases remained unmatched. Here the CDR3 reads CAWSFSSGENYEQYF. CDR3 nucleotides: TGTGCCTGGAGCTTTTCTAGCGGGGAGAACTACGAGCAGTACTTC.

The chain uses TRBV18 and TRBJ2-7; the D gene could be TRBD1 or TRBD2 (5 bases each). The CDR3 sequence is 14 residues long. Germline loops: CDR1 KGHSH, CDR2 LQKENI. Trimming stripped 3 bases from V and 4 bases from J, with 13 bases between. CDR3 bases: TGTGCCAGCTCACCGTTGGGGGAACCATACGAGCAGTACTTC. This translates into CASSPLGEPYEQYF.

This chain uses TRBV28 with TRBJ2-1; D may be TRBD2 (6 bases). CDR1 MDHEN and CDR2 SYDVKM come from the germline V gene. Trimming left V 7 bases short and J 1 base short, with 14 bases between. This CDR3 is built from 15 residues. CDR3 loop: CASTEGGGSYNEQFF. The DNA for the CDR3 is TGTGCCAGCACAGAGGGAGGTGGGTCCTACAATGAGCAGTTCTTC.

The J gene is TRBJ1-6, the V gene TRBV29-1; no clear D. V lost 6 bases and J 0 bases, leaving 12 bases between the germline ends. The CDR3 extends over 15 amino acids. CDR1 and CDR2 (germline): SQVTM, ANQGSEA. The CDR3 loop is CSVSGGSSYNSPLHF. The CDR3 DNA sequence: TGCAGCGTCTCGGGTGGCAGCTCCTATAATTCACCCCTCCACTTT. The entire variable domain, with the rest obtained from reference TRBV29-1 and TRBJ1-6, is as follows: SAVISQKPSRDICQRGTSLTIQCQVDSQVTMMFWYRQQPGQSLTLIATANQGSEATYESGFVIDKFPISRPNLTFSTLTVSNMSPEDSSIYLCSVSGGSSYNSPLHFGNGTRLTVT.

The CDR3 DNA sequence: TGTGCCAGTAGTATGGGGGACAGATTACTTAACAATGAGCAGTTCTTC. It translates to CASSMGDRLLNNEQFF. The chain links TRBV19 to TRBJ2-1; TRBD1 matches at 7 bases. J was trimmed by 5 bases and V by 3 bases; bases with no gene match: 10. Germline V lookup: CDR1 LNHDA, CDR2 SQIVND (reference sequence). CDR3 length: 16 residues.

The chain is built from TRBV30 and TRBJ2-1; the D gene is possibly TRBD2 (5 bases). The CDR3 runs to 15 residues. Germline CDR1 reads GTSNPN; CDR2 reads SVGIG (reference sequence). V gave up 1 base and J gave up 5 bases, with 15 bases separating them. The CDR3 DNA sequence: TGTGCCTGGAGTGCGGGCCTCATGGGAGACAATGAGCAGTTCTTC. It is translated as CAWSAGLMGDNEQFF.

This chain connects TRBV21-1 to TRBJ2-1; the D call TRBD2 from the table was never checked on the DNA. TRBV21-1 has pseudogene status. The CDR3 length is 14 residues. For the CDR3, the DNA is TGTGCCAGCAGCAAGGTAATAGCGGACAATGAGCAGTTCTTC. This encodes CASSKVIADNEQFF.

The chain links TRBV13 to TRBJ1-2; D possibly corresponds to TRBD1 (6 bases). The CDR3 extends over 15 amino acids. V shed 5 bases and J shed 8 bases, with 21 bases lying between them. Per the germline V gene, CDR1 is PRHDT and CDR2 is FYEKMQ (reference sequence). The CDR3 loop is CASSPNEGGRMGYTF. CDR3 coding DNA: TGTGCCAGCAGCCCCAATGAGGGGGGAAGGATGGGCTACACCTTC.

V usage is TRBV11-3 and J usage is TRBJ1-1; TRBD1 is a possible D gene (6 bases). V was pared by 3 bases and J by 11 bases, with 10 bases between. Germline V gene lookup returns CDR1 SGHNT and CDR2 YENEEA. The CDR3 length is 11 residues. CDR3 loop: CASSLGASAFF. DNA for the CDR3: TGTGCCAGCAGCTTGGGGGCTAGCGCTTTCTTT.

This sequence joins TRBV18 and TRBJ1-2, with 9 bases lining up with TRBD1. In germline, CDR1 is KGHSH, CDR2 LQKENI. J lost 3 bases, V lost 5 bases, and 7 bases had no gene match. There are 15 residues in the CDR3. The CDR3 sequence is CASSTGQGIDYGYTF. In nucleotides, the CDR3 is TGTGCCAGCTCAACCGGACAGGGGATCGACTATGGCTACACCTTC.

J is TRBJ2-1 and V is TRBV5-1; a possible D gene is TRBD1 (7 bases). The V end was cut by 4 bases, the J end by 2 bases, with 31 bases between. Germline-derived CDR1 and CDR2 are SGHRS and YFSETQ. The CDR3 totals 21 residues. The DNA of the CDR3 is TGCGCCAGCAGCCTATACCCATGGACAGGTGGGAACTTAGCGGCCTACAATGAGCAGTTCTTC. It is translated as CASSLYPWTGGNLAAYNEQFF.

A note on this clonotype: This clone may be a read error of a much larger clone one base away. The J gene is TRBJ2-1, the V gene TRBV5-1; D is uncertain. The DNA end favors TRBJ2-7, so the J call may be wrong. This CDR3 region has 17 residues. From germline, CDR1 is SGHRS and CDR2 YFSETQ. CDR3 residues: CASSLVRGGSSYNEQYF. CDR3 in DNA: TGCGCCAGCAGCTTAGTGCGAGGCGGCAGCTCCTACAATGAGCAGTACTTC.

This chain connects TRBV7-2 to TRBJ2-3; TRBD2 agrees at 11 bases. Germline CDR1 and CDR2: SGHTA and FQGNSA. The J segment lost 0 bases and the V segment lost 1 base, leaving 6 bases of the junction unmatched. The CDR3 has 18 amino acids. This chain's CDR3 is CASSLVSGGGTSTDTQYF. The CDR3 DNA is TGTGCCAGCAGCTTAGTTAGCGGGGGGGGAACTAGCACAGATACGCAGTATTTT.

This clonotype was observed a few times. The chain is built from TRBV29-1 and TRBJ1-1; no firm D call. There are 15 residues in the CDR3. Deletions cut 3 bases from V and 1 base from J, with 15 bases between. Looked up from germline, CDR1 is SQVTM and CDR2 is ANQGSEA. CDR3 sequence: CSVEAPLVRNTEAFF. The DNA of the CDR3 is TGCAGCGTTGAGGCACCCCTGGTAAGGAACACTGAAGCTTTCTTT.

Details on this clonotype: One end of the junction does not line up with germline, which may come from a read error. The V call is TRBV5-1, the J call TRBJ2-3; tentatively, D is TRBD2 (6 bases). Germline CDR1 and CDR2: SGHRS and YFSETQ. The CDR3 length is 16 residues. The CDR3 loop reads CANSLGGVWSTDTQYF. The CDR3 coding sequence is TGCGCCAACAGCCTGGGAGGTGTGTGGTCCACAGATACGCAGTATTTT.

The V gene is TRBV6-1, the J gene TRBJ1-2; TRBD1 matches 7 bases. After removal of 6 bases from V and 2 bases from J, the junction contained 9 bases not matched to a gene. This CDR3 region has 15 residues. Germline V lookup: CDR1 MNHNS, CDR2 SASEGT. CDR3 DNA sequence: TGTGCCAGCAGGACGGGGACAGCCCGGAACTATGGCTACACCTTC. Its translation: CASRTGTARNYGYTF.

The chain recombines TRBV27 with TRBJ2-7; 7 bases fit TRBD1. The CDR3 sequence is 16 residues long. The J segment lost 2 bases and the V segment lost 3 bases, leaving 10 bases of the junction unmatched. Germline V gene lookup returns CDR1 MNHEY and CDR2 SMNVEV (reference sequence). CDR3 in DNA: TGTGCCAGCAGTTTCCTTGGACAGGCGACCCCCTACGAGCAGTACTTC. This translates into CASSFLGQATPYEQYF.

V and J are TRBV9 and TRBJ2-3; 10 bases are shared with TRBD2. The CDR3 totals 14 residues. V was clipped by 3 bases and J by 8 bases; unmatched bases: 6. CDR1 SGDLS and CDR2 YYNGEE come from the germline V gene. CDR3 sequence reads: CASSASGGSGTQYF. CDR3 in DNA: TGTGCCAGCAGCGCTAGCGGGGGCAGCGGTACGCAGTATTTT.

The J gene is TRBJ2-7, the V gene TRBV6-2 or TRBV6-3; 10 bases are shared with TRBD1. The germline V gene encodes CDR1 MNHEY and CDR2 SVGEGT. V shed 6 bases, J shed 4 bases, and the junction held 15 bases outside the gene matches. The CDR3 totals 17 residues. The CDR3, as DNA: TGTGCCAGCAGCCCCGGGACAGGGGAAGCTGGGAGGTACGAGCAGTACTTC. Its protein is CASSPGTGEAGRYEQYF.

The gene calls are TRBV15 and TRBJ1-2; a possible D gene is TRBD1 (5 bases). Germline V gene data show CDR1 as LNHNV and CDR2 as YYDKDF (reference sequence). The germline V and J ends were trimmed by 0 bases and 8 bases, with 7 bases remaining between them. The CDR3 has 12 amino acids. CDR3 DNA sequence: TGTGCCACCAGCAGAGACAGGGAGGGCTACACCTTC. This sequence encodes CATSRDREGYTF. Complete variable domain (other parts from reference TRBV15 and TRBJ1-2): DAMVIQNPRYQVTQFGKPVTLSCSQTLNHNVMYWYQQKSSQAPKLLFHYYDKDFNNEADTPDNFQSRRPNTSFCFLDIRSPGLGDTAMYLCATSRDREGYTFGSGTRLTVV.

The chain uses TRBV10-3 and TRBJ2-1; possible D gene TRBD1, 6 bases. Trimming shortened V by 1 base and J by 5 bases, and 15 bases separated the two germline ends. The germline V gene has CDR1 ENHRY and CDR2 SYGVKD. This CDR3 comprises 16 residues. CDR3 amino acids: CAISELGAGVHNEQFF. The CDR3 nucleotides read TGTGCCATCAGTGAGTTGGGGGCAGGGGTCCACAATGAGCAGTTCTTC.

V is TRBV20-1 and J is TRBJ2-3; D uncertain. The CDR3 runs 17 residues. V was pared by 0 bases and J by 1 base, with 17 bases between. Per the germline V gene, CDR1 is DFQATT and CDR2 is SNEGSKA (reference sequence). The CDR3 nucleotides are TGCAGTGCTAGAGATCATAGCTTGGCAGAGCGCACAGATACGCAGTATTTT. Translated, it gives CSARDHSLAERTDTQYF.

This clonotype was seen only a few times. CDR3 loop: CASSSGGSEETQYF. The CDR3 DNA reads TGCGCCAGCAGCTCTGGGGGCTCGGAAGAGACCCAGTACTTC. This sequence joins TRBV5-1 and TRBJ2-5, with D maybe TRBD1 (6 bases). The ends were cut back, 3 bases at V and 3 bases at J, with 12 bases in the middle. Germline V gene sequence: CDR1 SGHRS, CDR2 YFSETQ. CDR3 size: 14 residues.

The chain joins TRBV6-6 to TRBJ2-1, with 12 bases lining up with TRBD2. This CDR3 is built from 15 residues. J lost 6 bases, V lost 6 bases, and 6 bases had no gene match. Germline V gene data show CDR1 as MNHNY and CDR2 as SVGAGI (reference sequence). Written as DNA, the CDR3 is TGTGCCAGCAGGTCTAGCGGGGGGGAGGGCAATGAGCAGTTCTTC. Translated, it gives CASRSSGGEGNEQFF.

V is TRBV7-9 and J is TRBJ2-3; TRBD2 aligns across 9 bases. V was clipped by 1 base and J by 4 bases; unmatched bases: 9. The CDR3 length is 17 residues. Germline-derived CDR1 and CDR2 are SEHNR and FQNEAQ (reference sequence). CDR3 protein: CASSLGGLAKGSDTQYF. The DNA of the CDR3 is TGTGCCAGCAGCTTAGGGGGACTAGCTAAGGGGTCAGATACGCAGTATTTT.